The present TCR beta chain was sequenced within a study of a mutant IDH1 vaccine in newly diagnosed glioma. CDR1 and CDR2 from the germline V gene are MNHEY and SVGAGI. The CDR3 contains 15 residues. Trimming removed 4 bases from V and 4 bases from J, with 17 bases in between. Repertoires were generated with immunoSEQ multiplex PCR, while TCRdb's copy carries only in-frame clones and drops some. The table lists 15,000 or so clones, more than 65% of them singletons. Time point defined: baseline, week 1 (first vaccination visit). Treatment specified: pre-vaccination baseline after standard-of-care therapy. Patients carried new grade 3 or 4 IDH1-mutant astrocytomas lacking nuclear ATRX.

Sequenced material: PBMCs, taken from a glioma patient treated with radiotherapy, temozolomide or both. The source of this sequence is a man between 40 and 49 years old with glioma. J is TRBJ2-7 and V is TRBV6-5; tentative D call: TRBD1 (6 bases). The CDR3 region is CASSSNRLGQYEQYF. CDR3 nucleotide sequence: TGTGCCAGCAGTTCAAACAGGCTAGGACAGTACGAGCAGTACTTC.